These 18 T cell receptor beta chains originate from one sample sequenced in a study of cytomegalovirus exposure and HLA in healthy donors. 60 Vbeta and 13 Jbeta primers were used in PCR. Here immunoSEQ multiplex PCR was the method, and the copy in TCRdb shows in-frame clones only, minus some. The data show over 100,000 clones, with 76% seen just once and over 7% held by the top ten. The sequenced sample consisted of PBMCs. All receptors come from a woman in her 50s in good health and CMV-seropositive.

This clone turned up a few times. V usage is TRBV11-2 and J usage is TRBJ2-1; TRBD2 matches 8 bases. This CDR3 has 15 amino acids. The junction had 9 bases not matched to a gene; V was cut back by 2 bases and J by 9 bases. Germline CDR1 reads SGHAT; CDR2 reads FQNNGV. Here the CDR3 reads CASSLLLAEYREQFF. The CDR3 DNA sequence: TGTGCCAGCAGCTTATTACTAGCGGAGTACCGTGAGCAGTTCTTC.

The gene calls are TRBV6-5 and TRBJ1-2; D might be TRBD1 (5 bases). The ends were cut back, 6 bases at V and 6 bases at J, with 14 bases in the middle. Germline lookup yields CDR1 MNHEY and CDR2 SVGAGI. The CDR3 consists of 13 residues. The CDR3 loop reads CASREVQGNGYTF. The CDR3 nucleotides are TGTGCCAGCAGAGAGGTGCAGGGCAATGGCTACACCTTC.

This clone was seen a single time. CDR3 residues: CASSATSGHYEQYF. In nucleotides, the CDR3 is TGTGCCAGCTCGGCGACTAGCGGACACTACGAGCAGTACTTC. The gene calls are TRBV6-4 and TRBJ2-7; 9 bases fit TRBD2. Per the germline V gene, CDR1 is MRHNA and CDR2 is SNTAGT. The CDR3 runs to 14 residues. V shed 8 bases, J shed 3 bases, and the junction held 8 bases outside the gene matches.

This sequence joins TRBV2 and TRBJ2-7; no clear D gene. V was pared by 11 bases and J by 1 base, with 9 bases between. Germline-derived CDR1 and CDR2 are SNHLY and FYNNEI. This CDR3 comprises 11 residues. The CDR3 DNA reads as TGTGCCGCGGCCGCGTCCTACGAGCAGTACTTC. Amino acid sequence: CAAAASYEQYF. The whole variable domain, filled in from reference TRBV2 and TRBJ2-7, reads EPEVTQTPSHQVTQMGQEVILRCVPISNHLYFYWYRQILGQKVEFLVSFYNNEISEKSEIFDDQFSVERPDGSNFTLKIRSTKLEDSAMYFCAAAASYEQYFGPGTRLTVT.

This rearrangement joins TRBV6-1 to TRBJ2-7, with TRBD2 as a possible D gene (5 bases). The CDR3 is made up of 13 amino acids. V shed 9 bases and J shed 0 bases, with 12 bases lying between them. CDR1 and CDR2 from the germline V gene are MNHNS and SASEGT. This CDR3 reads CASGRHGSYEQYF. The DNA for the CDR3 is TGTGCCAGTGGGAGACATGGCTCCTACGAGCAGTACTTC.

Only one count was recorded for this clone. This chain connects TRBV9 to TRBJ2-2; the match to TRBD2 covers 7 bases. V lost 4 bases to trimming and J lost 5 bases; unmatched junction nucleotides: 8. The CDR3 is made up of 15 amino acids. Germline CDR1 and CDR2: SGDLS and YYNGEE. CDR3 sequence: CASSLGGVGTGELFF. CDR3 bases: TGTGCCAGCAGCCTTGGGGGGGTTGGTACCGGGGAGCTGTTTTTT.

The CDR3 is CSVDVWGQSQQYF. CDR3 nucleotides: TGCAGCGTTGATGTCTGGGGGCAATCGCAGCAGTACTTC. The chain employs TRBV29-1 and TRBJ2-7; D is perhaps TRBD1 (6 bases). V lost 3 bases and J lost 8, with 17 bases in between. The germline V gene encodes CDR1 SQVTM and CDR2 ANQGSEA. The CDR3 has 13 amino acids.

This chain uses TRBV19 with TRBJ2-7; the D gene is possibly TRBD2 (5 bases). This CDR3 comprises 11 residues. CDR1 and CDR2 from the germline V gene are LNHDA and SQIVND (reference sequence). V lost 10 bases and J 4 bases, leaving 11 bases between the germline ends. The CDR3 region has the DNA TGTGCCACTAGCCCGGGATACGAGCAGTACTTC. Encoded protein: CATSPGYEQYF.

The CDR3 region is CASSHRDRQETQYF. CDR3 nucleotides: TGTGCCAGCAGCCACCGGGACAGGCAAGAGACCCAGTACTTC. The genes are TRBV7-6 and TRBJ2-5, with 8 bases identical to TRBD1. This CDR3 has 14 amino acids. V lost 5 bases and J lost 2; bases outside the gene matches: 4. The germline V gene has CDR1 SGHVS and CDR2 FNYEAQ. The variable domain in full, with the rest retrieved from reference TRBV7-6 and TRBJ2-5, is GAGVSQSPRYKVTKRGQDVALRCDPISGHVSLYWYRQALGQGPEFLTYFNYEAQQDKSGLPNDRFSAERPEGSISTLTIQRTEQRDSAMYRCASSHRDRQETQYFGPGTRLLVL.

The chain employs TRBV14 and TRBJ2-7; D gene ambiguous. Germline CDR1 and CDR2: SGHDN and FVKESK. Trimming stripped 0 bases from V and 5 bases from J, with 5 bases between. The CDR3 consists of 12 residues. CDR3 amino acids: CASSQEGDEQYF. The CDR3, as DNA: TGTGCCAGCAGCCAAGAAGGAGACGAGCAGTACTTC.

V gene TRBV23-1 combines with J gene TRBJ2-7; 12 bases are a match to TRBD2. TRBV23-1 belongs to the ORF category, with a function that is uncertain. This CDR3 comprises 15 residues. The junction had 7 bases not matched to a gene; V was cut back by 3 bases and J by 7 bases. The CDR3 spells CASSHRTSGIWEQYF. Here the CDR3 DNA reads TGCGCCAGCAGTCACAGGACTAGCGGGATTTGGGAGCAGTACTTC.

The chain couples TRBV9 to TRBJ1-1, with D possibly being TRBD1 (5 bases). V was clipped by 2 bases and J by 3 bases, with 11 bases between them. Per germline, CDR1 SGDLS and CDR2 YYNGEE. This CDR3 is built from 14 residues. The CDR3 region has the DNA TGTGCCAGCAGCGTCCGGGGGGGTGACACTGAAGCTTTCTTT. Amino acid sequence: CASSVRGGDTEAFF.

The rearrangement links TRBV7-2 to TRBJ2-3, with no clear D. Germline-derived CDR1 and CDR2 are SGHTA and FQGNSA. The CDR3 length is 14 residues. Trimming stripped 5 bases from V and 0 bases from J, with 9 bases between. Here the CDR3 DNA reads TGTGCCAGCAGCCTCCCGACTAGCACAGATACGCAGTATTTT. It encodes CASSLPTSTDTQYF.

The chain uses TRBV15 and TRBJ2-5; tentative D call: TRBD2 (7 bases). The germline CDR1 and CDR2 sequences are LNHNV and YYDKDF (reference sequence). The CDR3 spans 13 residues. The V end lost 1 base, the J end lost 7 bases, and 10 bases lay between the germline ends. The CDR3 bases are TGTGCCACCAGCAGAGTAGGGGGGGCGACCCAGTACTTC. It encodes CATSRVGGATQYF.

In this sample, this clone turned up a few times. The rearrangement joins TRBV4-3 to TRBJ2-1; 10 nucleotides align to TRBD2. CDR3 length equals 18 residues. Germline lookup yields CDR1 LGHNA and CDR2 YSLEER. V lost 1 base to trimming and J lost 2 bases; unmatched junction nucleotides: 8. In nucleotides, the CDR3 is TGCGCCAGCAGCCAAGGGACTAGCGGCTCTCGGACCTACAATGAGCAGTTCTTC. Translated, it gives CASSQGTSGSRTYNEQFF.

V is TRBV11-2 and J is TRBJ1-3, with D perhaps TRBD1 (6 bases). Trimming left V 5 bases short and J 0 bases short, with 20 bases between. Germline V CDR1 and CDR2: SGHAT, FQNNGV. The CDR3 contains 18 residues. In nucleotides, the CDR3 is TGTGCCAGCAGCCATGGCCCCAGGGGATCAGGCTCTGGAAACACCATATATTTT. Encoded protein: CASSHGPRGSGSGNTIYF.

The chain recombines TRBV4-3 with TRBJ2-2; D may be TRBD2 (5 bases). With 0 bases removed from V and 6 bases from J, the gap between germline ends came to 8 bases. CDR1 is LGHNA, CDR2 YSLEER, per germline. The CDR3 spans 14 residues. The CDR3 region has the DNA TGCGCCAGCAGCCAAGACCCCGGGGCCGGGGAGCTGTTTTTT. It yields the protein CASSQDPGAGELFF.

This chain joins TRBV6-5 and TRBJ2-7; a weak D match, TRBD2 (6 bases). From germline, CDR1 is MNHEY and CDR2 SVGAGI. Trimming took off 0 bases at V and 4 bases at J, with 16 bases between the two ends. CDR3 length: 16 residues. The CDR3 loop is CASSYSVRGFGYEQYF. Written as DNA, the CDR3 is TGTGCCAGCAGTTACTCTGTTCGGGGGTTTGGTTACGAGCAGTACTTC.